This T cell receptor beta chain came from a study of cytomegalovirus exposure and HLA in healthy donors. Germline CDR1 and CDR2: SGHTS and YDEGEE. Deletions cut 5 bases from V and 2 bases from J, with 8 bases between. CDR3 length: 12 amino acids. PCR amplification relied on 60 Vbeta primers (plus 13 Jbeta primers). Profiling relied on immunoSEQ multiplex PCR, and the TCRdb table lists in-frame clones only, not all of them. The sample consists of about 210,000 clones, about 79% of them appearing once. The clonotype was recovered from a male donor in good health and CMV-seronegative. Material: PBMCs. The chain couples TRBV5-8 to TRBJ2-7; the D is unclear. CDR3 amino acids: CASSLTPYEQYF. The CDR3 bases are TGTGCCAGCAGTTTGACACCCTACGAGCAGTACTTC.